One and the same sample provided the 21 T cell receptor beta chains below, sequenced in a study of T cells in Graves' hyperthyroidism and ophthalmopathy. RNA transcripts yielded amplified TCR beta CDR3 regions. The HTBI primer set drove a first-round RT-PCR of the TCR CDR3. TCRdb reanalysed the multiplex PCR reads using MiXCR and keeps one entry per CDR3 protein. The sample contains about 290,000 distinct CDR3 sequences, roughly an eighth of which appear only once. Sequencing was performed on blood. These receptor sequences come from a woman aged 40-49 years with Graves' hyperthyroidism.

This clonotype appeared a few times. The chain couples TRBV12-3 or TRBV12-4 to TRBJ2-7; D is perhaps TRBD2 (7 bases). The CDR3 runs 13 residues. The V end was cut by 2 bases, the J end by 5 bases, with 10 bases between. The CDR3 DNA sequence: TGTGCCAGCAGTTTAAAGGGGGGGAACGAGCAGTACTTC. Residues: CASSLKGGNEQYF.

This clonotype was observed many times. This sequence joins TRBV6-5 and TRBJ1-2, with unresolved D. Germline CDR1 is MNHEY and CDR2 is SVGAGI. The CDR3 runs to 12 residues. Trimming left V 2 bases short and J 4 bases short, with 5 bases between. CDR3 sequence (DNA): TGTGCCAGCAGTTACGACCGCTATGGCTACACCTTC. Amino acids: CASSYDRYGYTF.

This clonotype was recorded many times. The chain employs TRBV24-1 and TRBJ1-5; 7 bases fit TRBD1. V dropped 9 bases and J dropped 0; count of bases not matched to a gene: 7. The germline V gene has CDR1 KGHDR and CDR2 SFDVKD. CDR3 length: 15 residues. DNA of the CDR3: TGTGCCACCCAGGAAGGGGGCTTTAGCAATCAGCCCCAGCATTTT. Translating it yields CATQEGGFSNQPQHF.

This clonotype was counted only a few times. The rearrangement links TRBV6-5 to TRBJ2-7; tentatively, D is TRBD1 (5 bases). The CDR3 has 16 amino acids. The germline V and J ends were trimmed by 0 bases and 3 bases, with 15 bases remaining between them. Germline lookup yields CDR1 MNHEY and CDR2 SVGAGI. CDR3 sequence: CASSYSPRQNDYEQYF. CDR3 in DNA: TGTGCCAGCAGTTACTCTCCGAGACAGAATGACTACGAGCAGTACTTC.

This clonotype came up many times. This chain uses TRBV10-3 with TRBJ2-7; 13 bases align to TRBD2. J was trimmed by 5 bases and V by 3 bases; bases with no gene match: 4. The CDR3 contains 15 residues. Germline CDR1 is ENHRY and CDR2 is SYGVKD. Here the CDR3 reads CAISELAGGQNEQYF. Here the CDR3 DNA reads TGTGCCATCAGTGAACTAGCGGGAGGGCAGAACGAGCAGTACTTC.

Of note for this clonotype: Sequence at one end of the junction differs from germline and may be a read error. The chain uses TRBV24-1 and TRBJ2-7; 10 bases line up with TRBD1. CDR1 and CDR2 from the germline V gene are KGHDR and SFDVKD. CDR3 length: 15 amino acids. The CDR3 sequence is CATSDSGTGAYEQNF. In DNA, the CDR3 is TGTGCCACCAGTGATTCCGGGACAGGGGCCTACGAGCAGAACTTC.

This clonotype was observed many times. The J gene is TRBJ2-3, the V gene TRBV3-1; D remains unclear. The V gene's germline CDR1 is LGHDT and CDR2 YNNKEL (reference sequence). CDR3 length: 11 amino acids. Trimming cost V 6 bases and J 8 bases, with 9 bases left between them. The CDR3 region has the DNA TGTGCCAGCAGGACCGGTGGTACGCAGTATTTT. It translates to CASRTGGTQYF.

With regard to this clonotype: A much bigger clone sits one base away, suggesting this may be a read error. The CDR3 does not end in the conserved phenylalanine or tryptophan, so this is likely a read error. The chain couples TRBV20-1 to TRBJ2-5, with 7 bases identical to TRBD1. This CDR3 region has 15 residues. The germline gives CDR1 DFQATT, CDR2 SNEGSKA (reference sequence). V dropped 4 bases and J dropped 1; count of bases not matched to a gene: 9. CDR3 protein: CSANRQGRFQETQYL. The CDR3 nucleotides are TGCAGTGCTAACAGACAGGGCCGATTCCAAGAGACCCAGTACCTC.

The chain carries TRBV7-8 and TRBJ2-1; TRBD2 matches at 12 bases. The J segment lost 7 bases and the V segment lost 5 bases, leaving 9 bases of the junction unmatched. The CDR3 covers 16 residues. Per the germline V gene, CDR1 is SGHVS and CDR2 is FQNEAQ. This CDR3 is CASSPRTSGTGNEQFF. The CDR3 coding sequence is TGTGCCAGCAGCCCCCGGACTAGCGGGACGGGAAATGAGCAGTTCTTC.

This clonotype was detected ten times or more. The chain carries TRBV24-1 and TRBJ1-5, with D unclear. The CDR3 totals 14 residues. Trimming left V 0 bases short and J 5 bases short, with 7 bases between. CDR1 is KGHDR and CDR2 is SFDVKD in the germline V gene. CDR3 amino acids: CATSDLLSYQPQHF. The DNA of the CDR3 is TGTGCCACCAGTGATTTGCTGAGTTATCAGCCCCAGCATTTT.

The chain recombines TRBV10-3 with TRBJ2-7, with 7 bases lining up with TRBD1. Per the germline V gene, CDR1 is ENHRY and CDR2 is SYGVKD. CDR3 length: 12 residues. The J segment lost 7 bases and the V segment lost 6 bases, leaving 6 bases of the junction unmatched. CDR3 protein: CAISLLDREQYF. The CDR3 DNA is TGTGCCATCAGCCTTCTGGACAGGGAGCAGTACTTC.

This clonotype was seen repeatedly, ten times or more. V gene TRBV20-1 combines with J gene TRBJ1-5; D is uncertain. CDR1 and CDR2 (germline): DFQATT, SNEGSKA (reference sequence). V lost 6 bases and J 3 bases, leaving 12 bases between the germline ends. This CDR3 spans 13 amino acids. In nucleotides, the CDR3 is TGCAGTGCCAAAGCGACTACCAATCAGCCCCAGCATTTT. It codes for CSAKATTNQPQHF.

This clonotype was found a few times. With a much larger clone just one base away, this may be a read error. This sequence joins TRBV3-1 and TRBJ2-7; D gene ambiguous. The CDR3 is 15 amino acids. Germline CDR1 reads LGHDT; CDR2 reads YNNKEL (reference sequence). CDR3 amino acids: CARSQGPSSAYEQYF. CDR3 DNA: TGTGCCCGCAGCCAAGGACCCTCATCGGCCTACGAGCAGTACTTC.

There are a few counts of this clonotype. The chain carries TRBV6-1 and TRBJ1-1, with 7 bases aligning to TRBD1. The germline V gene encodes CDR1 MNHNS and CDR2 SASEGT. The junction had 11 bases not matched to a gene; V was cut back by 7 bases and J by 3 bases. The CDR3 extends over 15 amino acids. CDR3 residues: CASTANRGGHTEAFF. The CDR3 DNA reads TGTGCCAGCACCGCTAACAGGGGAGGGCACACTGAAGCTTTCTTT.

This clonotype occurred a few times. The chain joins TRBV4-1 to TRBJ2-7; D gene uncertain. Trimming pared 0 bases from V and 2 bases from J, leaving 5 bases between. Germline V CDR1 and CDR2: MGHRA, YSYEKL. CDR3 size: 13 residues. The CDR3 DNA reads TGCGCCAGCAGCCAAGAACTGGCCTACGAGCAGTACTTC. It specifies CASSQELAYEQYF.

This clonotype was observed many times. The gene calls are TRBV7-2 and TRBJ1-3; no firm D call. V lost 5 bases, J lost 1 base, and 9 bases lay in between. Germline-derived CDR1 and CDR2 are SGHTA and FQGNSA. This CDR3 region has 14 residues. CDR3 in amino acids: CASSLILSGNTIYF. The CDR3 DNA reads TGTGCCAGCAGCCTTATACTTTCTGGAAACACCATATATTTT.

There are many counts of this clonotype. The chain links TRBV13 to TRBJ2-5; 10 positions agree with TRBD1. The germline CDR1 and CDR2 sequences are PRHDT and FYEKMQ (reference sequence). V lost 4 bases to trimming and J lost 4 bases; unmatched junction nucleotides: 6. The CDR3 spans 15 residues. The CDR3 nucleotides are TGTGCCAGCAGCTCGGAAGGGACAGGGGCAGAGACCCAGTACTTC. It translates to CASSSEGTGAETQYF.

This rearrangement joins TRBV7-8 to TRBJ2-7; TRBD2 matches at 7 bases. Germline V gene sequence: CDR1 SGHVS, CDR2 FQNEAQ. The CDR3 sequence is 19 residues long. With 5 bases clipped from V and 4 bases from J, the junction kept 23 bases outside the gene matches. As DNA, the CDR3 is TGTGCCAGCAGCCCCGGGGTCTCCGGCGGGACTAAGATTTTATACGAGCAGTACTTC. Encoded protein: CASSPGVSGGTKILYEQYF.

Within the sample, this clonotype is medium-sized. CDR3 loop: CASSLWARADTQYF. The CDR3 DNA is TGTGCCAGCAGCTTATGGGCCAGGGCAGATACGCAGTATTTT. The J gene is TRBJ2-3, the V gene TRBV7-6; perhaps TRBD1 as D (5 bases). Germline V gene lookup returns CDR1 SGHVS and CDR2 FNYEAQ. Trimming took 2 bases from V and 4 from J, leaving 10 bases between them. The CDR3 is 14 residues long.

This clonotype was recorded many times. DNA for the CDR3: TGCAGTGAGGGACAGGGAAAGACCCAGTACTTC. Residues: CSEGQGKTQYF. This chain links TRBV20-1 with TRBJ2-5, with 9 bases fitting TRBD1. Germline values: CDR1 DFQATT, CDR2 SNEGSKA (reference sequence). This CDR3 comprises 11 residues. J lost 6 bases, V lost 7 bases, and 3 bases had no gene match.

This clonotype was counted at least ten times. The CDR3, as DNA: TGTGCCAGCAGCTTAGCAGGGGGCAGGAATCAGCCCCAGCATTTT. Translation: CASSLAGGRNQPQHF. This chain uses TRBV7-2 with TRBJ1-5, with 7 bases identical to TRBD1. The V gene's germline CDR1 is SGHTA and CDR2 FQGNSA. Losses at the gene ends were 0 bases for V and 4 bases for J; bases not matched to a gene: 3. The CDR3 spans 15 residues.